Shown below are 14 T cell receptor beta chains from a single sample sequenced in a study of identical twins. TCRdb called the 5' RACE reads again in MiXCR, with one record for every CDR3 protein. Altogether roughly 470,000 distinct CDR3 sequences are present, 14% being singletons, with the ten largest covering more than 0.8%. This same sample was also part of a study on yellow fever vaccine responses in identical twins.

Sequencing used CD4+ T cells sorted from blood. These receptors were taken from a woman in her late teens or twenties in good health.

This clonotype has just a few counts. The gene calls are TRBV7-6 and TRBJ2-3, with D possibly being TRBD2 (5 bases). V lost 3 bases and J 0 bases, leaving 10 bases between the germline ends. Germline CDR1 SGHVS, CDR2 FNYEAQ. The CDR3 loop spans 15 amino acids. The CDR3 region has the DNA TGTGCCAGCAGCTTGACTACTTCTAGCACAGATACGCAGTATTTT. Its translation is CASSLTTSSTDTQYF.

The gene calls are TRBV7-8 and TRBJ2-3; D possibly uses TRBD1 or TRBD2 (6 bases each). Germline V lookup: CDR1 SGHVS, CDR2 FQNEAQ. The CDR3 spans 18 residues. Deletions cut 5 bases from V and 2 bases from J, with 23 bases between. Here the CDR3 reads CASSDPGAGMDYTDTQYF. CDR3 sequence (DNA): TGTGCCAGCAGCGACCCGGGGGCGGGTATGGATTACACAGATACGCAGTATTTT.

This clonotype was detected ten times or more. The genes are TRBV29-1 and TRBJ2-7; tentative D call: TRBD2 (6 bases). Per germline, CDR1 SQVTM and CDR2 ANQGSEA. The germline V and J ends were trimmed by 4 bases and 3 bases, with 10 bases remaining between them. CDR3 length: 12 residues. CDR3 sequence reads: CSVGGVNYEQYF. In nucleotides, the CDR3 is TGCAGCGTTGGGGGGGTAAACTACGAGCAGTACTTC.

This clonotype was recorded a few times. The rearrangement joins TRBV6-1 to TRBJ2-3; TRBD2 agrees at 8 bases. The junction had 17 bases not matched to a gene; V was cut back by 9 bases and J by 6 bases. The CDR3 extends over 16 amino acids. Per the germline V gene, CDR1 is MNHNS and CDR2 is SASEGT. As DNA, the CDR3 is TGTGCCAGTTTCCGAGGGACTAGGACCTTTCTCGATACGCAGTATTTT. Its translation: CASFRGTRTFLDTQYF.

This clonotype appeared a few times. This chain links TRBV5-1 with TRBJ1-1; 7 nucleotides align to TRBD1. After removal of 3 bases from V and 4 bases from J, the junction contained 9 bases not matched to a gene. Germline V CDR1 and CDR2: SGHRS, YFSETQ. The length of the CDR3 is 15 residues. The CDR3 DNA sequence: TGCGCCAGCAGCTCACAGGGGAATCCCCTCACTGAAGCTTTCTTT. Its protein is CASSSQGNPLTEAFF.

The chain employs TRBV6-2 or TRBV6-3 and TRBJ2-2, with 12 nucleotides matching TRBD1. The junction had 2 bases not matched to a gene; V was cut back by 5 bases and J by 7 bases. Germline-derived CDR1 and CDR2 are MNHEY and SVGEGT. The CDR3 extends over 14 amino acids. CDR3 loop: CASSRDRGLGELFF. Here the CDR3 DNA reads TGTGCCAGCAGTCGGGACAGGGGGCTCGGGGAGCTGTTTTTT.

This clonotype appeared a few times. The chain carries TRBV5-5 and TRBJ2-2; 12 nucleotides match TRBD2. Germline loops: CDR1 SGHKS, CDR2 YYEKEE (reference sequence). With 5 bases clipped from V and 2 bases from J, the junction kept 7 bases outside the gene matches. CDR3 length: 17 amino acids. CDR3 bases: TGTGCCAGCAGTCGAACGGGACTAGCGGGTAACACCGGGGAGCTGTTTTTT. It translates to CASSRTGLAGNTGELFF.

In the case of this clonotype: A junction end diverges from the germline sequence, so it may reflect a read error. This chain joins TRBV7-9 and TRBJ2-7; 11 bases match TRBD2. This CDR3 has 14 amino acids. Germline V gene data show CDR1 as SEHNR and CDR2 as FQNEAQ (reference sequence). CDR3 nucleotides: TGTGCCAGCAGCACTAGCGGGAGATACTACGTGCAGTACTTC. Its protein is CASSTSGRYYVQYF.

The J gene is TRBJ2-1, the V gene TRBV28; 9 bases are a match to TRBD1. With V trimmed by 5 bases and J by 10 bases, 24 bases remained unmatched. The CDR3 is 19 residues long. The germline V gene has CDR1 MDHEN and CDR2 SYDVKM. CDR3 bases: TGTGCCAGCAGTCTAACCGGGACAGGGATCCATTTGGGTGACGGGGAGCAGTTCTTC. This translates into CASSLTGTGIHLGDGEQFF.

The chain is built from TRBV2 and TRBJ2-5; the D is unclear. From germline, CDR1 is SNHLY and CDR2 FYNNEI. Trimming removed 6 bases at V and 1 base at J, with 12 bases between. The CDR3 runs 14 residues. The CDR3 loop is CASRATGLQETQYF. CDR3 bases: TGTGCCAGCAGGGCTACGGGCCTCCAAGAGACCCAGTACTTC.

The chain is built from TRBV6-2 or TRBV6-3 and TRBJ2-1; TRBD2 agrees at 9 bases. This CDR3 has 15 residues. The germline V gene has CDR1 MNHEY and CDR2 SVGEGT. J gave up 4 bases and V 5 bases, and 6 bases lay outside the gene matches. CDR3 loop: CASSDRAGGYNEQFF. DNA of the CDR3: TGTGCCAGCAGTGATCGGGCGGGAGGGTACAATGAGCAGTTCTTC.

The rearrangement joins TRBV29-1 to TRBJ2-1, with D hard to call. V gave up 7 bases and J gave up 9 bases, with 16 bases separating them. Per the germline V gene, CDR1 is SQVTM and CDR2 is ANQGSEA. CDR3 length equals 12 residues. The CDR3 region has the DNA TGCAGCGCCGAGAACCAAGGCCCTGAGCAGTTCTTC. Protein product: CSAENQGPEQFF.

This clonotype was recorded at least ten times. The rearrangement uses TRBV3-1 and TRBJ1-5; TRBD1 might be the D (6 bases). Trimming pared 2 bases from V and 7 bases from J, leaving 12 bases between. CDR1 and CDR2 from the germline V gene are LGHDT and YNNKEL (reference sequence). The CDR3 totals 14 residues. The CDR3 DNA reads TGTGCCAGCAGCCAATCGGGGGGCAGCCAGCCCCAGCATTTT. It codes for CASSQSGGSQPQHF.

The table lists this clonotype with a few counts. The chain couples TRBV7-9 to TRBJ2-7; 8 nucleotides line up with TRBD1. CDR3 length equals 14 residues. Trimming cost V 3 bases and J 5 bases; bases outside gene matches: 6. CDR1 SEHNR and CDR2 FQNEAQ come from the germline V gene (reference sequence). CDR3 in amino acids: CASSFDRGSDEQYF. The CDR3 bases are TGTGCCAGCAGCTTCGACAGGGGTAGCGACGAGCAGTACTTC.